This TCR beta chain was sequenced in a study of T cells in Graves' hyperthyroidism and ophthalmopathy. As for the study in general: Pretreatment peripheral blood was obtained at initial diagnosis. Study conclusions and caveats: Most thyroid clonotypes expanded above 0.001 were also detected in blood. Ophthalmopathy was distinguished from stable hyperthyroidism by 13 V-J signatures.

There were TCR beta CDR3 regions amplified from RNA transcripts. The study used the HTBI primer set for a first-round RT-PCR of the TCR CDR3. TCRdb passed the multiplex PCR reads through MiXCR, listing each CDR3 protein once. The sample holds about 760,000 distinct CDR3 sequences, approximately 36% seen once. For Graves' hyperthyroidism to be stable, ophthalmopathy could not progress within 18 months. Comments on this clonotype: As yet, its antigen is unknown.

V shed 3 bases, J shed 5 bases, and the junction held 14 bases outside the gene matches. Germline V gives CDR1 SNHLY, CDR2 FYNNEI. The CDR3 length is 17 residues. The chain joins TRBV2 to TRBJ2-5; 8 bases line up with TRBD2. Sample: blood. This sequence originates from a middle-aged woman with Graves' hyperthyroidism. The CDR3 loop is CASSEIGGAEGMETQYF. Written as DNA, the CDR3 is TGTGCCAGCAGTGAGATCGGGGGGGCCGAGGGCATGGAGACCCAGTACTTC. Full variable domain (remainder filled in from reference TRBV2 and TRBJ2-5): EPEVTQTPSHQVTQMGQEVILRCVPISNHLYFYWYRQILGQKVEFLVSFYNNEISEKSEIFDDQFSVERPDGSNFTLKIRSTKLEDSAMYFCASSEIGGAEGMETQYFGPGTRLLVL.